This TCR beta chain was found in a study of OX40 agonist ivuxolimab in advanced cancers. Looking at the study overall: Earlier anti-PD-1, anti-PD-L1 or anti-CTLA-4 therapy was permitted; about 38% had received some. Study results and limitations: Also present in some nonresponders was a low level of normalized T-cell clonal expansion. The study observed clonal expansion of CD4+ and CD8+ blood T cells by week 6 at 0.1 to 3.0 mg/kg.

Notes on this clone: Its antigen remains unknown.

TCRdb keeps only in-frame clones here, not all; method: immunoSEQ multiplex PCR. The table lists about 41,000 clones, around 87% of them singletons. Sampling of blood occurred at baseline, cycle 4 day 1, and cycle 7 day 1. The source material was CD4+ or CD8+ T cells sorted from blood, sampled in a trial of the OX40 agonist ivuxolimab. This clonotype was sampled from an adult with an advanced solid tumor such as melanoma, head and neck, liver or kidney cancer.

The CDR3 bases are TGTGCCAGCTCACCAATACAAACGAACACTGAAGCTTTCTTT. Translation: CASSPIQTNTEAFF. The V and J genes are TRBV18 and TRBJ1-1; no clear D. This CDR3 comprises 14 residues. CDR1 and CDR2 from the germline V gene are KGHSH and LQKENI. V was cut by 2 bases and J by 1 base, with 8 bases left in between.